Described below is a single T cell receptor (beta chain) sequence and its context. This clone has a handful of counts. The clone's antigen remains unknown. Base qualities are not provided; no much larger clone lies one nucleotide away. This record comes from a study of blood T cell repertoires in COVID-19 (dated by TCRdb to about 2020). With respect to the entire study: The collaborator samples originated in the United States, Italy and Spain and spanned the acute and convalescent phases of COVID-19. The prospective study material was composed of cDNA or gDNA derived from T cells, B-cell-depleted T cells, or PBMCs. HLA class I and class II types, where available, came from metadata supplied by the sample provider rather than from assay-based typing. The repertoires were released in a freely available public database intended as a resource for research on the immune response to SARS-CoV-2. Subjects who had been exposed to COVID-19, were actively infected with it, or had recovered from it provided the deeply sampled blood TCRbeta repertoires that made up the dataset. Sample metadata almost always included a de-identified subject ID, COVID-19 status, age in years and sex. Samples were obtained from the ongoing ImmuneRACE study (first 160 participants) and from over 1,000 subjects provided by 6 global collaborators.

The collaborating institutions used their own protocols to collect whole blood in K2EDTA tubes. Collaborator samples were shipped for TCRbeta analysis as frozen whole blood, isolated PBMCs, or DNA extracted from either sample type. Broad study findings and their caveats: The quantity of clinical and demographic metadata differed by source and by participant and was supplied without curation.

TCRbeta CDR3 regions were amplified from genomic DNA by means of the immunoSEQ Assay, a bias-controlled multiplex PCR. For the original study's pipeline: The number of nucleated cells in each sample was estimated by amplification of reference gene primers within the assay. To quantify the absolute abundance of each unique TCRbeta CDR3 rearrangement, sequence reads were collapsed and filtered. Productive Simpson clonality was computed per sample as the square root of Simpson's diversity index over productive rearrangements. TCRdb limited this immuneACCESS table to in-frame rearrangements with V and J called. A share of clones is missing; checked studies link under half to unresolved V genes, and the rest is unexplained. The V and J calls and clone size come from that table; D and trimming were worked out from the DNA. This sample comprises 270,000 or so clones, around 82% of them detected only once. Approximately 3.1% of the sample belongs to the ten largest clones.

The V end gives up 5 bases and the J end 14 bases, leaving 13 bases in the junction not matched to a gene. Per the germline V gene, SGHTA is the CDR1 and FQGNSA is the CDR2. The CDR3 measures 13 amino acids from cysteine to phenylalanine. The CDR3 DNA has 39 bases and is translated from base 1. The sequenced material came from peripheral blood. The clonotype comes from a woman aged 18-29 years with acute or convalescent COVID-19. The rearranged segments are TRBV7-2 and TRBJ2-3, and 7 junction bases match TRBD2. Read as DNA, the sequence is TGTGCCAGCAGCCCGGAGGGACTACGGGGAACGTATTTT. It codes for CASSPEGLRGTYF. Reference TRBV7-2 and TRBJ2-3 genes cover what lies past the CDR3, so the full variable domain is GAGVSQSPSNKVTEKGKDVELRCDPISGHTALYWYRQSLGQGLEFLIYFQGNSAPDKSGLPSDRFSAERTGGSVSTLTIQRTQQEDSAVYLCASSPEGLRGTYFGPGTRLTVL.